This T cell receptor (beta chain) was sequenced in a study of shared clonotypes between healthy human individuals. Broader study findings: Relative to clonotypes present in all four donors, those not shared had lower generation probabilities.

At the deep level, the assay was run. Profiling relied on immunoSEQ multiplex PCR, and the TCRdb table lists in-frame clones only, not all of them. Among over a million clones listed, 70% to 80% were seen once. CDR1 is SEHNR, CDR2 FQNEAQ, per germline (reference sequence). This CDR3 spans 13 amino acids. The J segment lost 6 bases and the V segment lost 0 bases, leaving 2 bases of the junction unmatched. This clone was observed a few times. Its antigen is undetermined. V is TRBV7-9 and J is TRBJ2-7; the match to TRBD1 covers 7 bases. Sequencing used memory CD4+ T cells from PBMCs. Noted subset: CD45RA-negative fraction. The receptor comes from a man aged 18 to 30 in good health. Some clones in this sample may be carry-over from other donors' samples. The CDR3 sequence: CASSLAGTAEQYF. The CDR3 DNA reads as TGTGCCAGCAGCTTAGCCGGGACAGCCGAGCAGTACTTC.